Listed here are 5 T cell receptor beta chains from one sample, sequenced in a study of T-cell memory formation after mild COVID-19. MiXCR was run by TCRdb on the 5' RACE reads, yielding one entry per CDR3 protein. The sample holds tens of thousands of distinct CDR3 sequences, about 16% seen once. Sequencing used PBMCs or a T cell subset sorted from them (not recorded which). The receptors were sampled from an adult who had mild COVID-19 (a few samples of this study predate the infection). Cell type and time point are not known.

Many counts were recorded for this clonotype. This chain joins TRBV20-1 and TRBJ1-2; D is undetermined. The CDR3 consists of 10 residues. Between the trimmed V and J ends, which lost 3 bases and 6 bases, there was a span of 5 bases. Per germline, CDR1 DFQATT and CDR2 SNEGSKA (reference sequence). CDR3 sequence: CSASDNGYTF. The CDR3, as DNA: TGCAGTGCTAGCGACAATGGCTACACCTTC.

This clonotype came up many times. The chain recombines TRBV29-1 with TRBJ2-4, with 9 bases fitting TRBD1. This CDR3 is built from 13 residues. V dropped 5 bases and J dropped 9; count of bases not matched to a gene: 8. Germline V gene data show CDR1 as SQVTM and CDR2 as ANQGSEA. CDR3 sequence: CSVQQGAGGIQYF. CDR3 sequence (DNA): TGCAGCGTTCAACAGGGGGCTGGGGGCATTCAGTACTTC.

In its sample, this clonotype was seen many times. V and J are TRBV30 and TRBJ2-3; D may be TRBD1 or TRBD2 (7 bases each). Trimming took off 0 bases at V and 3 bases at J, with 10 bases between the two ends. CDR3 length equals 14 residues. The germline V gene has CDR1 GTSNPN and CDR2 SVGIG (reference sequence). The CDR3 region is CAWSVRGGTDTQYF. The CDR3, as DNA: TGTGCCTGGAGTGTCAGGGGGGGAACAGATACGCAGTATTTT. Complete variable domain (other parts from reference TRBV30 and TRBJ2-3): SQTIHQWPATLVQPVGSPLSLECTVEGTSNPNLYWYRQAAGRGLQLLFYSVGIGQISSEVPQNLSASRPQDRQFILSSKKLLLSDSGFYLCAWSVRGGTDTQYFGPGTRLTVL.

This clonotype was seen repeatedly, ten times or more. V gene TRBV20-1 combines with J gene TRBJ2-1; 15 positions match TRBD2. This CDR3 is 17 amino acids long. Trimming at V came to 2 bases and at J to 2 bases, leaving 4 bases not matched to a gene. CDR1 DFQATT and CDR2 SNEGSKA come from the germline V gene (reference sequence). CDR3 nucleotide sequence: TGCAGTGCTAGACCGGGACTAGCGGGGGGCACCTACAATGAGCAGTTCTTC. Translation gives CSARPGLAGGTYNEQFF.

This clonotype is judged medium-sized. The CDR3, as DNA: TGCGCCAGCAGCCACAGTAGCGGGAGAGATAAGACCCAGTACTTC. This codes for CASSHSSGRDKTQYF. This sequence joins TRBV4-3 and TRBJ2-5; 9 bases agree with TRBD2. CDR1 and CDR2 (germline): LGHNA, YSLEER. CDR3 size: 15 residues. J gave up 6 bases and V 3 bases, and 8 bases lay outside the gene matches.